Below, 13 T cell receptor beta chains from the same sample are listed, as sequenced in a study of T-cell memory formation after mild COVID-19. TCRdb reprocessed the 5' RACE reads via MiXCR and lists one record per CDR3 protein. There are 250,000 to 350,000 distinct CDR3 sequences in the sample; around 15% occur only once, and about a fifth lies in the top ten. Sequenced input: PBMCs or a T cell subset sorted from them (not recorded which). The receptors come from a young man who had mild COVID-19 (a few samples of this study predate the infection). Cell type and time point are not known.

CDR3 residues: CASSYTGGSTDTQYF. The CDR3 nucleotides are TGTGCCAGCAGTTACACGGGAGGTAGCACAGATACGCAGTATTTT. This chain links TRBV6-5 with TRBJ2-3; TRBD2 agrees at 7 bases. The CDR3 loop spans 15 amino acids. The germline V gene has CDR1 MNHEY and CDR2 SVGAGI. Trimming cost V 2 bases and J 0 bases; bases outside gene matches: 2.

This chain joins TRBV27 and TRBJ2-1; 7 nucleotides line up with TRBD1. V dropped 5 bases and J dropped 0; count of bases not matched to a gene: 16. Germline V gene sequence: CDR1 MNHEY, CDR2 SMNVEV (reference sequence). CDR3 length: 19 amino acids. Here the CDR3 reads CASSPHDGTELSSYNEQFF. The CDR3 bases are TGTGCCAGCAGTCCCCACGACGGGACAGAGTTAAGCTCCTACAATGAGCAGTTCTTC.

This clonotype was seen many times. This chain joins TRBV6-5 and TRBJ1-2; D is possibly TRBD1 (6 bases). V was clipped by 5 bases and J by 4 bases, with 14 bases between them. Germline V lookup: CDR1 MNHEY, CDR2 SVGAGI. CDR3 size: 14 residues. In DNA, the CDR3 is TGTGCCAGCAGTCCCTCCTCCAGGGGCTATGGCTACACCTTC. Protein: CASSPSSRGYGYTF.

This clonotype came up many times. The chain recombines TRBV7-2 with TRBJ2-4; D is unclear. V was pared by 3 bases and J by 5 bases, with 8 bases between. The V gene's germline CDR1 is SGHTA and CDR2 FQGNSA. The CDR3 totals 13 residues. In DNA, the CDR3 is TGTGCCAGCAGCTTCAGCTTAGAAAACATTCAGTACTTC. Translated, it gives CASSFSLENIQYF. The variable domain in full, completed from reference TRBV7-2 and TRBJ2-4, reads GAGVSQSPSNKVTEKGKDVELRCDPISGHTALYWYRQSLGQGLEFLIYFQGNSAPDKSGLPSDRFSAERTGGSVSTLTIQRTQQEDSAVYLCASSFSLENIQYFGAGTRLSVL.

Only a few counts were recorded for this clonotype. The chain has TRBV7-2 and TRBJ1-2; D is uncertain. V lost 4 bases and J lost 4, with 10 bases in between. Germline V CDR1 and CDR2: SGHTA, FQGNSA. The CDR3 is 13 amino acids. The CDR3 DNA is TGTGCCAGCAGCTCCCCCCGGGTCTATGGCTACACCTTC. Its protein product is CASSSPRVYGYTF.

The V gene is TRBV2, the J gene TRBJ1-4, with 8 positions matching TRBD1. The CDR3 contains 14 residues. Germline-derived CDR1 and CDR2 are SNHLY and FYNNEI. V dropped 6 bases and J dropped 8; count of bases not matched to a gene: 8. CDR3 coding DNA: TGTGCCAGCAGGAGGGCGACAGGGGAAGAAAAACTGTTTTTT. This codes for CASRRATGEEKLFF.

V usage is TRBV30 and J usage is TRBJ1-1; maybe TRBD1 (5 bases). CDR3 size: 13 residues. The germline V gene has CDR1 GTSNPN and CDR2 SVGIG (reference sequence). V lost 1 base to trimming and J lost 1 base, with 7 bases between them. Here the CDR3 DNA reads TGTGCCTGGAGTGCACAGGAGAACACTGAAGCTTTCTTT. Translated: CAWSAQENTEAFF.

The chain has TRBV15 and TRBJ2-1, with 7 bases lining up with TRBD2. The germline V gene encodes CDR1 LNHNV and CDR2 YYDKDF (reference sequence). The CDR3 has 15 amino acids. After removal of 7 bases from V and 7 bases from J, the junction contained 13 bases not matched to a gene. The CDR3 sequence: CATTRGGFSRNEQFF. DNA for the CDR3: TGTGCCACCACCCGGGGAGGGTTTTCAAGGAATGAGCAGTTCTTC.

The V gene is TRBV6-4, the J gene TRBJ2-3; 8 bases match TRBD2. This CDR3 contains 14 residues. V was clipped by 10 bases and J by 4 bases; unmatched bases: 10. CDR1 is MRHNA, CDR2 SNTAGT, per germline. The CDR3 sequence: CATRRRGVPDTQYF. Written as DNA, the CDR3 is TGTGCCACTCGCCGGCGGGGGGTACCAGATACGCAGTATTTT.

This clonotype has more than one count but fewer than ten. The chain carries TRBV12-3 or TRBV12-4 and TRBJ2-1; 8 bases align to TRBD2. The V gene end was trimmed by 3 bases and the J gene end by 6 bases; junction bases not matched to a gene: 4. The CDR3 consists of 14 residues. Here the CDR3 DNA reads TGTGCCAGCAGTTTCCGGGGGGGCTTCAATGAGCAGTTCTTC. This translates into CASSFRGGFNEQFF.

V is TRBV6-6 and J is TRBJ2-7; tentative D call: TRBD2 (7 bases). Germline CDR1 and CDR2: MNHNY and SVGAGI (reference sequence). V was clipped by 2 bases and J by 2 bases, with 25 bases between them. CDR3 length equals 19 residues. The CDR3 sequence: CASSYQSRRYGGHAYEQYF. As DNA, the CDR3 is TGTGCCAGCAGTTACCAGTCGAGAAGGTACGGGGGGCACGCCTACGAGCAGTACTTC.

The chain carries TRBV11-3 and TRBJ1-1; D remains unclear. The V gene lost 1 base and the J gene lost 10 bases, with 13 bases spanning the gap. The CDR3 runs to 13 residues. CDR1 and CDR2 (germline): SGHNT, YENEEA. The CDR3 nucleotides are TGTGCCAGCAGCTTAGCCGGGCCAGAGTCAGCTTTCTTT. Protein sequence: CASSLAGPESAFF.

The chain has TRBV5-5 and TRBJ1-4; no clear D gene. This CDR3 region has 15 residues. Trimming cost V 4 bases and J 6 bases, with 16 bases left between them. Germline V gene sequence: CDR1 SGHKS, CDR2 YYEKEE (reference sequence). This CDR3 is CASSPTRRVHEKLFF. In DNA, the CDR3 is TGTGCCAGCAGCCCCACACGGAGGGTTCATGAAAAACTGTTTTTT.